Listed below are T cell receptor beta chains from one sample, sequenced in a study of graft-versus-host responses after intestinal transplantation. Repertoires were generated with immunoSEQ multiplex PCR, while TCRdb's copy carries only in-frame clones and drops some. The sample contains about 120,000 clones, 85% to 95% of which appear only once. The antigens of these receptors remain unknown. Sequencing was performed on unstimulated CD4+ T cells sorted from spleen or lymph node cells, taken before intestinal transplant. Source of these receptors: a human donor who received an intestinal transplant. CDR3s include the opening cysteine and the closing phenylalanine or tryptophan. D genes are given only for firm matches.

D | V | CDR3
TRBD1 | TRBV30 | CAWSTGANTEAFF
NA | TRBV5-1 | CASSLRAAAYEQYF
NA | TRBV15 | CATRGWGGNTIYF
TRBD1 | TRBV27 | CASSSHGTGDEAFF
TRBD1 | TRBV12-5 | CASGRTGGYTEAFF
NA | TRBV7-9 | CASSQGTSGANVLTF
NA | TRBV6-6 | CASSLQENTEAFF
TRBD2 | TRBV12-5 | CASGLVTSGSVPDTQYF
NA | TRBV5-1 | CASSFSWGLYQETQYF
TRBD2 | TRBV19 | CASSIRGGKHYEQYF
NA | TRBV5-1 | CASRIEETQYF
NA | TRBV5-1 | CASSLARQGGETQYF
TRBD2 | TRBV4-1 | CASSQLGRILTDTQYF
NA | TRBV7-2 | CASSLDHISTDTQYF
NA | TRBV19 | CASSIRLYGPQHF
NA | TRBV5-1 | CASSPASLANEQFF
NA | TRBV2 | CASMWDSNQPQHF
NA | TRBV6-5 | CASRQVMNTEAFF
NA | TRBV11-3 | CASSRIPGQRNYGYTF
TRBD2 | TRBV7-3 | CASSLRGGNDYEQYF
NA | TRBV20-1 | CSARKADTQYF
NA | TRBV5-1 | CASSLVRGASEQYF
TRBD1 | TRBV14 | CASSRISGTGSYEQYF
TRBD1 | TRBV7-4 | CASSPRRAGGSKFYEQYF
NA | TRBV9 | CASSPSFGGKAPYEQYF
TRBD1 | TRBV2 | CASSESSTGGSNQPQHF
NA | TRBV29-1 | CSVDQQRNTEAFF
NA | TRBV5-4 | CASSLDPDRELFF
NA | TRBV28 | CASSPPLRGGKLFF
TRBD2 | TRBV7-3 | CASSLLAGVPAYNEQFF
NA | TRBV5-6 | CASSLYAVFYEQYF
NA | TRBV5-8 | CASSLGHISGNTIYF
TRBD2 | TRBV28 | CASIGTSGSYEQYF
TRBD2 | TRBV7-2 | CASSSRLAGVGGIQYF
TRBD1 | TRBV6-1 | CASRTGVEQPQHF
TRBD1 | TRBV25-1 | CASSESSTGSGGYTF
TRBD1 | TRBV6-5 | CASSWGQGGSTEAFF
TRBD2 | TRBV19 | CASTSGRAPTDTQYF
TRBD1 | TRBV4-2 | CASSQVSPGGAYEQYF
TRBD1 | TRBV9 | CASSVDGTGQQYF
TRBD1 | TRBV20-1 | CSARPGQLLHF
NA | TRBV5-1 | CASSLSWGGGTGELFF
NA | TRBV20-1 | CSARLAGEQFF
NA | TRBV27 | CASRDRAKNIQYF
NA | TRBV10-1 | CASSESAAGDEKLFF
TRBD2 | TRBV5-4 | CASSRSSGRSTDTQYF
TRBD2 | TRBV9 | CASSPLAGGTTGELFF
TRBD2 | TRBV4-1 | CASSQVGRLAGTYDEQFF
NA | TRBV7-9 | CASSFRDRSSYEQYF
TRBD2 | TRBV28 | CASSGGGPSYEQYF
NA | TRBV2 | CASSRGNEKLFF
NA | TRBV6-6 | CASSQGLAGELFF
NA | TRBV6-6 | CASRPGRVFMNTEAFF
TRBD2 | TRBV5-1 | CASSSSGRGETQYF